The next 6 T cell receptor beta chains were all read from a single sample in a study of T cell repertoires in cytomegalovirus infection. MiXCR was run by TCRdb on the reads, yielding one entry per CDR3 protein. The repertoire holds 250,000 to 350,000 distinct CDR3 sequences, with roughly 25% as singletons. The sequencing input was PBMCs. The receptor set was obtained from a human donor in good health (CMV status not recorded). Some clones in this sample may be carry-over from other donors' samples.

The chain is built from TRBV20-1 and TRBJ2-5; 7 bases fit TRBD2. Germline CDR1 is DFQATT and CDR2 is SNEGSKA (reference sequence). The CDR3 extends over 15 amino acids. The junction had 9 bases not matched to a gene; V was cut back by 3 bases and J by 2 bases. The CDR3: CSASRDYTLQETQYF. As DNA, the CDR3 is TGCAGTGCTAGCCGGGACTACACATTACAAGAGACCCAGTACTTC.

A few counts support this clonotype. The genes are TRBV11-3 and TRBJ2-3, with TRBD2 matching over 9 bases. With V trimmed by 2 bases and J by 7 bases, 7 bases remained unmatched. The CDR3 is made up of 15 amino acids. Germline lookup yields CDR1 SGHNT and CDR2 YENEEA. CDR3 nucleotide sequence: TGTGCCAGCAGCTTACGAGCGGGGGGTTCGAATACGCAGTATTTT. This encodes CASSLRAGGSNTQYF.

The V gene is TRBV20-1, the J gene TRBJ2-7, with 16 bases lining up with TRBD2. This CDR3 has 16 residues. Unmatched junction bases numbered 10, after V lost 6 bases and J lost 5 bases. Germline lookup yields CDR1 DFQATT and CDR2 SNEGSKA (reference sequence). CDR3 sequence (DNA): TGCAGTGCCGAGAGGGGACTAGCGGGAGGGGAGGACGAGCAGTACTTC. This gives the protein CSAERGLAGGEDEQYF.

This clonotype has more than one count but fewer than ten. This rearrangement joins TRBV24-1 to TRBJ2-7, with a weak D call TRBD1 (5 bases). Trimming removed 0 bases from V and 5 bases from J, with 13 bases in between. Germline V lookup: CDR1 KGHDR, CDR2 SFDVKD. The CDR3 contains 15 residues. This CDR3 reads CATSDLQGDRNEQYF. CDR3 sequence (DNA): TGTGCCACCAGTGATTTGCAAGGGGATCGCAACGAGCAGTACTTC.

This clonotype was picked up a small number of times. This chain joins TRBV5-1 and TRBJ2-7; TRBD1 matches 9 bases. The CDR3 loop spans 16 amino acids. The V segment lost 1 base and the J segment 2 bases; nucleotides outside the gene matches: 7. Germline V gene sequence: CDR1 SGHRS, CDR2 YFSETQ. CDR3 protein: CASSLSGQGPPYEQYF. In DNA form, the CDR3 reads TGCGCCAGCAGCTTGTCGGGACAGGGACCACCCTACGAGCAGTACTTC.

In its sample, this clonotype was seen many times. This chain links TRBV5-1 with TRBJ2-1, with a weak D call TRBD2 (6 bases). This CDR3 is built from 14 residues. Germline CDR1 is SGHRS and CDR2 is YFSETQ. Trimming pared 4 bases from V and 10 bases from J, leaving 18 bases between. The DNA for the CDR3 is TGCGCCAGCAGCCCACGGGGGTCGGTGTACGAGCAGTTCTTC. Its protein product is CASSPRGSVYEQFF.